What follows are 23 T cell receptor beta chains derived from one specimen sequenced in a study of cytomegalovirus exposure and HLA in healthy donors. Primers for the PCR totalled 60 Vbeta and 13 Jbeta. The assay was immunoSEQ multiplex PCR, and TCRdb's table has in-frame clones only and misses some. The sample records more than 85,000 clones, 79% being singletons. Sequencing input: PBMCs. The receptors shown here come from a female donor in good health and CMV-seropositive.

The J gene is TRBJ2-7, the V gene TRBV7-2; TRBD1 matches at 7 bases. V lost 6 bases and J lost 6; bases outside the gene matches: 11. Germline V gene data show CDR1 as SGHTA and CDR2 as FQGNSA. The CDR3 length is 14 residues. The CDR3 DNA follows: TGTGCCAGCAGTAAGGGACAGATCGGCTCCGAGCAGTACTTC. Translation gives CASSKGQIGSEQYF.

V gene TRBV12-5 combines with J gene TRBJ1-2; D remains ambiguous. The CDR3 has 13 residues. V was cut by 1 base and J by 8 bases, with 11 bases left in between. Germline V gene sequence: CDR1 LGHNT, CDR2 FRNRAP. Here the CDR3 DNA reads TGTGCTAGTGGTTTGGGACTTCCTGGGGGCTACACCTTC. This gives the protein CASGLGLPGGYTF.

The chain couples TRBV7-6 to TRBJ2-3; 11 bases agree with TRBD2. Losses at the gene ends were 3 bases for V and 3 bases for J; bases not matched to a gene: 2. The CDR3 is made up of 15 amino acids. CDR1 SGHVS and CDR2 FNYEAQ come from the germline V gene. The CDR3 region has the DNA TGTGCCAGCAGCTTTAGCGGGGGGGCGACAGATACGCAGTATTTT. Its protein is CASSFSGGATDTQYF.

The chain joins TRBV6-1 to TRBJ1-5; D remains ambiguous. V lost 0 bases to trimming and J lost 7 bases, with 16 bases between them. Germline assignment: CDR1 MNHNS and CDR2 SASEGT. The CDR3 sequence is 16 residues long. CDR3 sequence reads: CASSEALVFSIQPQHF. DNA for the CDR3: TGTGCCAGCAGTGAAGCGCTGGTCTTCTCTATACAGCCCCAGCATTTT.

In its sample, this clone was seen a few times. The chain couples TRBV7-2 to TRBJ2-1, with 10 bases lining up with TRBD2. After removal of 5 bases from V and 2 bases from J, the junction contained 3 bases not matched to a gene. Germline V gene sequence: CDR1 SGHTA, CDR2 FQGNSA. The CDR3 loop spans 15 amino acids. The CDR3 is CASSPGTSAYNEQFF. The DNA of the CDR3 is TGTGCCAGCAGCCCAGGGACTAGCGCCTACAATGAGCAGTTCTTC.

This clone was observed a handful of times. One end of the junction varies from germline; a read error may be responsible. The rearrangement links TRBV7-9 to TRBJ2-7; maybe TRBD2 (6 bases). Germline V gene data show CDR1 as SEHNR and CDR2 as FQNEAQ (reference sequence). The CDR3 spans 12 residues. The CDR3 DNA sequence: TGTTCCAGCAGCCTAAGCGGGTACGAGCAGTACTTC. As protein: CSSSLSGYEQYF. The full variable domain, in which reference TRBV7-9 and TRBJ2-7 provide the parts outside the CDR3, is DTGVSQNPRHKITKRGQNVTFRCDPISEHNRLYWYRQTLGQGPEFLTYFQNEAQLEKSRLLSDRFSAERPKGSFSTLEIQRTEQGDSAMYLCSSSLSGYEQYFGPGTRLTVT.

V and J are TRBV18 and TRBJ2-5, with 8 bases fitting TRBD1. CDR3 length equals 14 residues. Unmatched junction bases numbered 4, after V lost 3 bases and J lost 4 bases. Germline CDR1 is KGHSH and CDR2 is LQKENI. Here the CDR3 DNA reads TGTGCCAGCTCACCCCAGGGGGCTGTAGAGACCCAGTACTTC. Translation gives CASSPQGAVETQYF.

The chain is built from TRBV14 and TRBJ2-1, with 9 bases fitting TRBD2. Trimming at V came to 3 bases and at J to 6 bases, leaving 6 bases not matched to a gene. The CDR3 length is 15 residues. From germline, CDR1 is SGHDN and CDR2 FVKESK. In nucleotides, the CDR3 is TGTGCCAGCAGCCAGGCGGCGGGAGGGGGCAATGAGCAGTTCTTC. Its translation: CASSQAAGGGNEQFF.

CDR3 in DNA: TGTGCCACCAGCAGACCGGACAGGGGCAACTATGGCTACACCTTC. This translates into CATSRPDRGNYGYTF. This chain links TRBV15 with TRBJ1-2; TRBD1 matches at 9 bases. There are 15 residues in the CDR3. The germline V gene encodes CDR1 LNHNV and CDR2 YYDKDF (reference sequence). The ends lost 2 bases at V and 2 bases at J; junction bases unmatched: 3.

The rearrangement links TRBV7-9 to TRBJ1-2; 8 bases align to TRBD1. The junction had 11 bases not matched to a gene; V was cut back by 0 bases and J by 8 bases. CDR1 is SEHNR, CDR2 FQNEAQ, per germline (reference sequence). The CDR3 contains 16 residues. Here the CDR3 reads CASSLAGGQAGVGYTF. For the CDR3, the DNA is TGTGCCAGCAGCTTAGCGGGGGGACAGGCCGGCGTGGGCTACACCTTC. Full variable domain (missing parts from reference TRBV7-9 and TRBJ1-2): DTGVSQNPRHKITKRGQNVTFRCDPISEHNRLYWYRQTLGQGPEFLTYFQNEAQLEKSRLLSDRFSAERPKGSFSTLEIQRTEQGDSAMYLCASSLAGGQAGVGYTFGSGTRLTVV.

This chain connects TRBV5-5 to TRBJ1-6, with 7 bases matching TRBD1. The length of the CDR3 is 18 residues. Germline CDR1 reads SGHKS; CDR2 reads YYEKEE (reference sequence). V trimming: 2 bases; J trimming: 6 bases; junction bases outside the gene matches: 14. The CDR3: CASSLRTFDRVLNSPLHF. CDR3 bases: TGTGCCAGCAGCTTACGGACTTTCGACAGGGTCCTTAATTCACCCCTCCACTTT.

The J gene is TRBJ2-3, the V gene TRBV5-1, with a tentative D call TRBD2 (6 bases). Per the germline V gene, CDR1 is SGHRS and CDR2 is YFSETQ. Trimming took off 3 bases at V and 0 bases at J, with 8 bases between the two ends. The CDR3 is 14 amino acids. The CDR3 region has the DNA TGCGCCAGCAGCTGGAGGGGTAGCACAGATACGCAGTATTTT. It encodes CASSWRGSTDTQYF.

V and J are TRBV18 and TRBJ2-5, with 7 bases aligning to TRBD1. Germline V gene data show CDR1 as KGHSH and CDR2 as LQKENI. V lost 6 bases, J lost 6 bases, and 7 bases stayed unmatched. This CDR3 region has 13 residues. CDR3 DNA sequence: TGTGCCAGCTCCAGGACAGGAGGAAAGACCCAGTACTTC. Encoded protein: CASSRTGGKTQYF. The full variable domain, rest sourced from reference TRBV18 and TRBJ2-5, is NAGVMQNPRHLVRRRGQEARLRCSPMKGHSHVYWYRQLPEEGLKFMVYLQKENIIDESGMPKERFSAEFPKEGPSILRIQQVVRGDSAAYFCASSRTGGKTQYFGPGTRLLVL.

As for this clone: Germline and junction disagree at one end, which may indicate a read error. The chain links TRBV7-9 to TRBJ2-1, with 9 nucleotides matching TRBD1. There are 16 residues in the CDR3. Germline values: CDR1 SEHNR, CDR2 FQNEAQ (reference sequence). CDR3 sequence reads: CSSSSANGQGINEQFF. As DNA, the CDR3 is TGTTCCAGCAGCTCAGCAAACGGACAGGGGATCAATGAGCAGTTCTTC.

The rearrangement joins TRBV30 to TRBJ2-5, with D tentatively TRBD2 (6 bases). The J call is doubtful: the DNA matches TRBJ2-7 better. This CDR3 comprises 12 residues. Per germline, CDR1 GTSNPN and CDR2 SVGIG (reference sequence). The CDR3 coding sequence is TGTGCCTGGAGTGCGACTAGAACCGAGCAGTACTTC. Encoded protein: CAWSATRTEQYF.

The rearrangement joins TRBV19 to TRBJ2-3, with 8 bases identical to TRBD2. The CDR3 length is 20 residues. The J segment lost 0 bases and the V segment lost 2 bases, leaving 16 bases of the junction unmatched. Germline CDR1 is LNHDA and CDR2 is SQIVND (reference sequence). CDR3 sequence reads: CASSIRGSGIWATSTDTQYF. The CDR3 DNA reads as TGTGCCAGTAGTATACGCGGTAGCGGGATTTGGGCGACTAGCACAGATACGCAGTATTTT.

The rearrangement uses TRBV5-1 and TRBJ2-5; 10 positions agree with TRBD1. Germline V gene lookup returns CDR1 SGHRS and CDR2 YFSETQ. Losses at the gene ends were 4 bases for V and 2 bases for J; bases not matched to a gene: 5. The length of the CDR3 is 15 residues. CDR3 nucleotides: TGCGCCAGCAGCCAGGGACAGGGGTGGCAAGAGACCCAGTACTTC. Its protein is CASSQGQGWQETQYF.

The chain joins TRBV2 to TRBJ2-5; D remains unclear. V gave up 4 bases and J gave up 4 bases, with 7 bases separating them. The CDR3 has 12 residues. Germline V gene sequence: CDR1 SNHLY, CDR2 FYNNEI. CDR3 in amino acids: CASSGSLETQYF. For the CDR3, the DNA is TGTGCCAGCAGTGGTAGCCTAGAGACCCAGTACTTC.

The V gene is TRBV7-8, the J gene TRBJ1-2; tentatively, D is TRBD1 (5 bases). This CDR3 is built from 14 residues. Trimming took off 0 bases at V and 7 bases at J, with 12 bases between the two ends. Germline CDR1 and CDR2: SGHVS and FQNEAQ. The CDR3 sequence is CASSLARGGGGYTF. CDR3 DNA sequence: TGTGCCAGCAGCTTAGCGCGCGGGGGAGGTGGCTACACCTTC.

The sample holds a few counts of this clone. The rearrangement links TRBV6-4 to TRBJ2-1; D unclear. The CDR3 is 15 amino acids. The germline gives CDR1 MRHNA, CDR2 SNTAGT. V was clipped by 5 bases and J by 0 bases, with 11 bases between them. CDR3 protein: CASSYHPSSYNEQFF. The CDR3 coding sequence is TGTGCCAGCAGTTACCACCCGAGCTCCTACAATGAGCAGTTCTTC.

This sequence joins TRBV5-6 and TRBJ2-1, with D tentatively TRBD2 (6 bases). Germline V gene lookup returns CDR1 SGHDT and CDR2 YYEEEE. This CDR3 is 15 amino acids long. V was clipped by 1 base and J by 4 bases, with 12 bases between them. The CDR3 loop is CASSLPQGRYNEQFF. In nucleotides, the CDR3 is TGTGCCAGCAGCTTGCCGCAAGGGAGGTACAATGAGCAGTTCTTC.

The CDR3 spells CASSLSPGKNIQYF. CDR3 DNA: TGTGCCAGCAGTTTGAGTCCGGGCAAAAACATTCAGTACTTC. The rearrangement joins TRBV28 to TRBJ2-4; no definite D call. Germline CDR1 MDHEN, CDR2 SYDVKM. CDR3 size: 14 residues. The ends were cut back, 3 bases at V and 3 bases at J, with 9 bases in the middle.

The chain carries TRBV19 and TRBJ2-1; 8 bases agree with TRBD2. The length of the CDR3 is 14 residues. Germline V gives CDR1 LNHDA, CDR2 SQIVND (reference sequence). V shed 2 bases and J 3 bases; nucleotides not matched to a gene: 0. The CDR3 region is CASSISGSYNEQFF. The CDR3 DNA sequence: TGTGCCAGTAGTATAAGCGGGAGCTACAATGAGCAGTTCTTC.